Sequencing of this T cell receptor beta chain was carried out in a study of shared clonotypes between healthy human individuals. The table came from immunoSEQ multiplex PCR; TCRdb's copy has only in-frame clones and leaves some out. Among some 500,000 clones listed, 77% were seen once. The CDR3 consists of 14 residues. Trimming cost V 7 bases and J 5 bases; bases outside gene matches: 13. Germline-derived CDR1 and CDR2 are SQVTM and ANQGSEA. This clone was observed a few times. V usage is TRBV29-1 and J usage is TRBJ2-5; 7 nucleotides align to TRBD1. The TCR was taken from a woman in her 40s in good health. Some clones in this sample may be carry-over from other donors' samples. Sequenced material: PBMCs. The CDR3 reads CSGRDDRASETQYF. The CDR3 nucleotides read TGCAGCGGTAGGGATGACAGGGCTTCGGAGACCCAGTACTTC. The full variable domain, rest sourced from reference TRBV29-1 and TRBJ2-5, is SAVISQKPSRDICQRGTSLTIQCQVDSQVTMMFWYRQQPGQSLTLIATANQGSEATYESGFVIDKFPISRPNLTFSTLTVSNMSPEDSSIYLCSGRDDRASETQYFGPGTRLLVL.